This T cell receptor beta chain was sequenced during a study of cytomegalovirus exposure and HLA in healthy donors (TCRdb year 2017). Study-wide context: An earlier analysis of 587 of the donors reported about 300 Gb of sequence data and 90 million to 120 million unique TCR beta sequences obtained from some 170 million T cells. To study patterns of TCR occurrence, a later analysis re-analyzed previously published TCR beta repertoires from around 700 donors and added high-resolution HLA genotyping. The study combined high-throughput TCR immunosequencing, statistical association of individual TCRs with disease status, and machine learning to predict cytomegalovirus infection status. The study aimed to test whether cataloging public T cell receptors could reveal signatures of past pathogen exposure. In addition to the first cohort of 650 to 750 subjects, a separate validation cohort of approximately 130 different subjects was used. All discovery cohort repertoires had been generated on a single sequencing platform. About five DR-DQ haplotypes were treated as single units for association and clustering because of strong linkage in the cohort. To decide whether each TCR beta V gene segment behaved as functional or pseudogenic, an earlier analysis of some 580 of the donors relied on high-throughput TCR beta sequencing. Donor age, sex, ethnicity and CMV serostatus were compiled together with the repertoire data. Genome-wide SNP genotypes for about 55% of the 666 donors were used in a later genetic analysis, which treated that subset as a discovery cohort. Among some 400 genotyped donors of the cohort, an average of approximately 230,000 unique TCR beta nucleotide sequences were sequenced per donor, around 20% of them non-productive. The study profiled the T cell repertoires of hundreds of subjects by immunosequencing and related them to cytomegalovirus serostatus. An early release that covered about 600 HLA-typed donors contained approximately 320 gigabases of sequencing data and approximately 85 million unique TCR sequences. Of the approximately 400 genotyped donors, less than 90% were placed in the genetic ancestry cluster associated with self-reported Caucasian donors. Both class I and class II loci were covered by HLA typing, at four-digit resolution. Typing coverage varied by locus: roughly 629-640 donors for A, B, C, DRB1 and DQB1; roughly 500 for DQA1; nearly 610 for DPA1; roughly 470 for DPB1. Rather than using new phenotypic data, the later analysis identified candidate immune exposures from TCR beta sequences and from how often those sequences occurred across donors. Study-wide findings and limitations: In a later analysis, most CMV-associated TCR beta chains were found to appear HLA-restricted, with HLA associations seemingly driven largely by CMV exposure. Strong co-occurrence of HLA alleles, especially DR and DQ, made assigning TCR associations to individual alleles difficult. Linkage disequilibrium might explain the correlated functional status among segregating V segments, but an unknown experimental factor could not be excluded. A cluster of highly shared sequence variants was judged likely to be a technical artifact of the sequencing pipeline. Broadly in line with IMGT annotations, most TCR beta V segments showed up in productive rearrangements about 87% or about 30% of the time in an earlier analysis of a few hundred of the donors. An association between a missense DCLRE1C variant and V-gene and J-gene trimming of TCR beta chains was found in a later genetic analysis and replicated in an independent cohort. The authors suggested that the approach could potentially be extended to other disease states and immunological phenotypes. The only immune exposure information available for the cohort was CMV serostatus. Seventeen rarely observed V segments, including chromosome 9 orphons, were excluded from the earlier analysis of almost 600 of the donors because counts were too low. The classifier was reported to diagnose cytomegalovirus status with high specificity and sensitivity in both the original cohort and the validation cohort. In a later genetic analysis, fewer N-insertions in productive TCRs were reported among donors in an Asian-associated ancestry cluster than the 666-donor mean. Compared with equally common non-associated chains, HLA-associated TCR beta chains in a later analysis were more clonally expanded and had lower generation probabilities. A further reported finding was that TCR beta sequences accurately predicted the HLA-A and HLA-B alleles for most subjects in the first cohort. Across donors, most TCR sequences were observed very rarely, whereas some public TCRs were present in many individuals. The presence/absence analyses assumed that sequencing depth was roughly uniform across donors, and that assumption may not be true. A later analysis reported that several top co-occurrence clusters appeared linked to parvovirus B19, influenza, CMV and Epstein-Barr virus. Some IMGT-functional V segments, including TRBV6-2 and TRBV6-3, could not be distinguished by the 87-base-pair reads and were therefore excluded. A few of the identified cytomegalovirus-associated TCR beta chains were confirmed in vitro to be specific for cytomegalovirus antigens. Because some donors lacked HLA typing at each locus, the association tests relied only on the typed subset. Specific HLA alleles were associated with 15,000 to 20,000 TCR beta sequences at a false discovery rate of 0.05 in a later analysis. A later analysis found that TCR association rates varied across HLA loci, with DRB1 alleles showing the most associated TCRs and HLA-C alleles the fewest. Only TCR beta chains were sequenced in this cohort, and the absence of alpha or paired-chain data limited detectable features. The study gave a list of about 160 TCR beta chains associated with cytomegalovirus.

The V and J ends are trimmed by 2 bases and 5 bases, leaving 6 bases between them. The CDR3 spans 12 residues, from the cysteine through the phenylalanine. Only the CDR3 portion is preserved as DNA: 36 bases, with reading frame beginning at the first base. Looking up the germline V gene yields CDR1 KGHSH and CDR2 LQKENI. To prepare the library, the immunoSEQ multiplex PCR assay was applied. For the multiplex PCR, a mixture combining 60 forward primers for TCR Vbeta segments and 13 reverse primers for TCR Jbeta segments was used. A multiplex PCR assay on genomic DNA amplified the CDR3 region of rearranged TCR beta genes. Amplified TCR beta libraries were sequenced as 87-base-pair reads on the Illumina HiSeq System. Concerning the study's data processing: Across the 700 or so repertoires, a later analysis counted some 80 million unique TCR beta chains, roughly 11 million of which were shared by at least two donors. A nearest-neighbor algorithm error-corrected the raw reads and collapsed the reads into unique sequences, merging closely related sequences to remove PCR and sequencing errors. To assign V, D and J gene segments, CDR3 sequences were aligned to IMGT reference sequences. For a sequence to be retained, a match of at least six nucleotides to both a V gene segment and a J gene segment was required. A rearrangement was called productive if the CDR3 had no stop codons and remained in frame with V and J, and every other rearrangement was called non-productive. Following IMGT convention, CDR3 was defined as the stretch from the second conserved V-encoded cysteine up to the conserved J-encoded phenylalanine. The earlier analysis of a few hundred of the donors excluded sequences that lacked an unambiguous match to a single V gene segment. In an earlier analysis of some 590 of the donors, a V segment was called functional when productive rearrangements were above 56.7%, and segregating when the standard deviation between donors exceeded 5%. A statistical classification framework was built to diagnose cytomegalovirus status from the catalog of TCR beta chain sequences. In a later analysis, V and J genes were assigned by comparing TCR nucleotide sequences against IMGT/GENE-DB human TR gene sequences. In a later analysis, CDR3 sequences and most-parsimonious VDJ recombination scenarios were assigned using the TCRdist pipeline. In a later analysis, every TCR beta chain was defined by the combination of its CDR3 amino acid sequence and its V-gene family, and reads without a unique V-gene family were dropped. In a later analysis, some 600 highly shared, low-generation-probability nucleotide sequences were removed to address suspected cross-contamination and a sequencing artifact. In a later analysis, a clonal expansion index was calculated for each public chain from normalized within-repertoire ranks of inferred template counts. A later analysis computed generation probabilities with a VDJ recombination model fitted to out-of-frame rearrangements, and checked the results against IGoR. In a later analysis, TCR-TCR, TCR-HLA and TCR-CMV co-occurrence was scored with hypergeometric tests, and a repertoire-size bias correction was applied to TCR pairs. To estimate false discovery rates, a later analysis permuted the HLA or CMV assignments 20 times. In a later analysis, co-occurring TCRs were grouped with DBSCAN, and TCRdist sequence similarity was added when clustering was performed within HLA-allele-positive subsets. Co-occurrence clustering excluded repertoires with fewer than 30,000 or more than 120,000 public chains, plus five with anomalous nucleotide sharing. In TCRdb, the immuneACCESS table is reduced to in-frame sequences with V and J assigned. These tables do not hold every clone; where another copy was compared, an unresolved V gene accounts for under half, and the others remain unexplained. V, J and clone size are taken as reported in that table, and D and trimming were inferred from the DNA itself. In this sample the table shows under 250,000 clones, around 85% of which occur a single time. The biggest ten clones account for 1.3% of the sample.

The cohort consisted of 650 to 700 healthy bone marrow donors. At the time of sampling, every cohort member was nominally healthy, though immune exposures that went unrecorded were likely present. Of the 666 cohort members, about 270 had a positive CMV serostatus and 352 had a negative one, while no CMV serostatus was recorded for the donor. A peripheral blood sample was collected from each donor, and TCR beta sequencing was performed on peripheral blood mononuclear cells. Genomic DNA extraction from the blood cell samples was performed with the Qiagen DNeasy Blood Extraction Kit. Of note for this clone: Its antigen target is currently unknown. There are no base qualities to consult, and no much larger clone falls within one base. The same CDR3 is also encoded by other DNA sequences in this sample.

Sequencing was performed on PBMCs. The rearrangement joined TRBV18 to TRBJ1-2; tentative D gene TRBD1, with 5 bases matching. This TCR came from a human donor in good health. The DNA is TGTGCCAGCTCACCAGACAGATATGGCTACACCTTC. This sequence encodes CASSPDRYGYTF.